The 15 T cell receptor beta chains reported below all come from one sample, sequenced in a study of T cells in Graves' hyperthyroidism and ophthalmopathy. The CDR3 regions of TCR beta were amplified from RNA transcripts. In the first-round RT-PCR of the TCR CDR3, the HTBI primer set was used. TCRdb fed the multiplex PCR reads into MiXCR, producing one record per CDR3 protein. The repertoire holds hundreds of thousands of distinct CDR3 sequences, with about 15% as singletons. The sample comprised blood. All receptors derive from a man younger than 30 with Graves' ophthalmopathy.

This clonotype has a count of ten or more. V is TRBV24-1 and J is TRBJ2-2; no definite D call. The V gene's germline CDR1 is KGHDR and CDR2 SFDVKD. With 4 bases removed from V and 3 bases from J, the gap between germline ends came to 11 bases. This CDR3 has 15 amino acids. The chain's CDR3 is CATSDSGVDTGELFF. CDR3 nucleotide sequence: TGTGCCACCAGTGACTCTGGGGTTGACACCGGGGAGCTGTTTTTT.

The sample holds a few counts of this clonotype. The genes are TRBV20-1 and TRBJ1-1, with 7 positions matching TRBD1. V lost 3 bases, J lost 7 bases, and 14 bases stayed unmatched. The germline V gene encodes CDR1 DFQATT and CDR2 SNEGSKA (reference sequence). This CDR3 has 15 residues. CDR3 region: CSASLTGMTDGEAFF. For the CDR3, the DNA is TGCAGTGCTAGCCTGACAGGGATGACTGATGGTGAAGCTTTCTTT.

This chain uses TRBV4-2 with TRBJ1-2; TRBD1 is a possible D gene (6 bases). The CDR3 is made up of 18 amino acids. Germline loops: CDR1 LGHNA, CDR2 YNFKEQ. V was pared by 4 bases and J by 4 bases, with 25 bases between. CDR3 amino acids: CASSPEGGTPDERYGYTF. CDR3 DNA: TGTGCCAGCAGCCCGGAAGGGGGGACACCGGACGAGCGCTATGGCTACACCTTC.

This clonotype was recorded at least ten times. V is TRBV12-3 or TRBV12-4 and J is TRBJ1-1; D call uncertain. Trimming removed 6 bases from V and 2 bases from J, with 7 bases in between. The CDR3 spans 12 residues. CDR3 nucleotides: TGTGCCAGCAGCTTCTTAAACACTGAAGCTTTCTTT. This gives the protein CASSFLNTEAFF.

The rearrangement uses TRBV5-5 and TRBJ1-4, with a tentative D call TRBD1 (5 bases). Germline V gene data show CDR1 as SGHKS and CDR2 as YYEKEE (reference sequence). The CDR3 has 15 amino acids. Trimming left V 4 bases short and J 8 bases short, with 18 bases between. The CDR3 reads CASSPGRARNEKLFF. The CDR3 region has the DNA TGTGCCAGCAGCCCTGGCAGGGCAAGGAACGAAAAACTGTTTTTT. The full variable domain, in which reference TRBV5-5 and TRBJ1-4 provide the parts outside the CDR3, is DAGVTQSPTHLIKTRGQQVTLRCSPISGHKSVSWYQQVLGQGPQFIFQYYEKEERGRGNFPDRFSARQFPNYSSELNVNALLLGDSALYLCASSPGRARNEKLFFGSGTQLSVL.

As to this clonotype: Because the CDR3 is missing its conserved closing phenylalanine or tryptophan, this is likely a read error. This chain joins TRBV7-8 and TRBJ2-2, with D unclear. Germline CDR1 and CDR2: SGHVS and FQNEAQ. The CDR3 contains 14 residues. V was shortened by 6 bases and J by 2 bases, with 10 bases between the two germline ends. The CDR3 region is CASSPPGNTGELFS. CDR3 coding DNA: TGTGCCAGCAGTCCTCCCGGAAACACCGGGGAGCTGTTTTCT.

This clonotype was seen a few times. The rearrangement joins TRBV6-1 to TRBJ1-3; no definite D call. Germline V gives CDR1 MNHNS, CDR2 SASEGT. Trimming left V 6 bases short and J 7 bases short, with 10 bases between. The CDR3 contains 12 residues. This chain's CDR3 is CASSINGNTIYF. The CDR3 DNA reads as TGTGCCAGCAGCATCAACGGTAACACCATATATTTT.

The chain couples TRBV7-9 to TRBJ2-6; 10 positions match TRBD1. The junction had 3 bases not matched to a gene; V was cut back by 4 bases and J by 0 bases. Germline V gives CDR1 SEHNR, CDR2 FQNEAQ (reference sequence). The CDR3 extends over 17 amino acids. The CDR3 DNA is TGTGCCAGCAGCTGGACAGGGGGGCCCTCTGGGGCCAACGTCCTGACTTTC. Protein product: CASSWTGGPSGANVLTF.

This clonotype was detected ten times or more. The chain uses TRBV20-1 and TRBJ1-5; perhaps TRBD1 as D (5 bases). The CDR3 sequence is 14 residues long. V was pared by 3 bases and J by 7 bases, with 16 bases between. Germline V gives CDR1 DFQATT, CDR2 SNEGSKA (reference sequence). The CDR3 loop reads CSASSREEGQPQHF. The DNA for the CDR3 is TGCAGTGCTAGTTCCAGGGAAGAGGGCCAGCCCCAGCATTTT.

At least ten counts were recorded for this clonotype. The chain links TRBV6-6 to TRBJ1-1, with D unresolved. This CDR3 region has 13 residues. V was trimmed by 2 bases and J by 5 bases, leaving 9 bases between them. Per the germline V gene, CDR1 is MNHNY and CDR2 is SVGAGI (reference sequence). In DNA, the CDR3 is TGTGCCAGCAGTTACGAGGGATTGACTGAAGCTTTCTTT. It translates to CASSYEGLTEAFF.

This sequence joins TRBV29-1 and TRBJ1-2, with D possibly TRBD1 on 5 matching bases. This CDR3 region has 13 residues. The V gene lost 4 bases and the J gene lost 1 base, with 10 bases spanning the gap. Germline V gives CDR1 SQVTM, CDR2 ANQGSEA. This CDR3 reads CSVGRVRNYGYTF. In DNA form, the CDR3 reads TGCAGCGTTGGCAGGGTCCGTAACTATGGCTACACCTTC.

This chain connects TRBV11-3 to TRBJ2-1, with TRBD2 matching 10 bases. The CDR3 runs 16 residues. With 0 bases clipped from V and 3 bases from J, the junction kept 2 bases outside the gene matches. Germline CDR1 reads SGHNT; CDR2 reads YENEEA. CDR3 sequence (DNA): TGTGCCAGCAGCTTAGAGGCTAGCGGGGGCTACAATGAGCAGTTCTTC. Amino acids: CASSLEASGGYNEQFF.

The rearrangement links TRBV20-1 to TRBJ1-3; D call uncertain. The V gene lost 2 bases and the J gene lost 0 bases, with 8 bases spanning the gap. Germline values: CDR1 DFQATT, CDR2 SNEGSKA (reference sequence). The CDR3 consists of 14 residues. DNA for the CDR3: TGCAGTGCTAGAAGGTTAACCTCTGGAAACACCATATATTTT. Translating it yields CSARRLTSGNTIYF.

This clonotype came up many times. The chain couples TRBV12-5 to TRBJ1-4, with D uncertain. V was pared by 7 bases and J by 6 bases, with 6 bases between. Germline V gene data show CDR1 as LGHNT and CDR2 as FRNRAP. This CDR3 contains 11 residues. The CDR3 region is CASALYEKLFF. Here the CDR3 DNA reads TGTGCTAGTGCTCTATATGAAAAACTGTTTTTT. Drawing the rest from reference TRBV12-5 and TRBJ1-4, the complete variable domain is DARVTQTPRHKVTEMGQEVTMRCQPILGHNTVFWYRQTMMQGLELLAYFRNRAPLDDSGMPKDRFSAEMPDATLATLKIQPSEPRDSAVYFCASALYEKLFFGSGTQLSVL.

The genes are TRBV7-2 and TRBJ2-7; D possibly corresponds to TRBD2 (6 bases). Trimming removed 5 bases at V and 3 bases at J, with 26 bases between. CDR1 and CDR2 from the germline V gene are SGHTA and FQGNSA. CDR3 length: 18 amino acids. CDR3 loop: CASSPALGWLAANYEQYF. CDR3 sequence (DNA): TGTGCCAGCAGCCCAGCCTTAGGTTGGTTAGCGGCCAACTACGAGCAGTACTTC.